This is a list of T cell receptor beta chains from one sample in a study of immune cell composition in non-small cell lung cancer. Profiled with immunoSEQ multiplex PCR; TCRdb holds only in-frame clones, not every one. The table has just under 2,500 clones, roughly 78% seen once. The sample taken for sequencing was lung tumor tissue. These receptor sequences come from a human donor with non-small cell lung cancer. CDR3s include the opening cysteine and the closing phenylalanine or tryptophan. The D gene is left open where the match is weak. Not every row has a clone size; where given, it reads once, few, many or a size class.

size: .
D: TRBD2
J: TRBJ2-7
V: TRBV19
DNA: TGTGCCAGTAGCCAACTAGCGGGAGGTGCCTACGAGCAGTACTTC
CDR3: CASSQLAGGAYEQYF

size: .
D: .
J: TRBJ1-2
V: TRBV29-1
DNA: TGCAGCGTAGAAGACAGGTATGGCTACACCTTC
CDR3: CSVEDRYGYTF

size: .
D: .
J: TRBJ1-4
V: TRBV27
DNA: TGTGCCAGCAGGGCGGGAGGTGGGGGTAATGAAAAACTGTTTTTT
CDR3: CASRAGGGGNEKLFF

size: .
D: .
J: TRBJ2-1
V: TRBV7-2
DNA: TGTGCCAGCAGCCTGCGCCCCCTGGATGAGCAGTTCTTC
CDR3: CASSLRPLDEQFF

size: .
D: .
J: TRBJ2-7
V: TRBV27
DNA: TGTGCCAGCAGACCCATAGGGGAGGCGGAGCAGTACTTC
CDR3: CASRPIGEAEQYF

size: few
D: TRBD1
J: TRBJ2-3
V: TRBV5-1
DNA: TGCGCCAGCACCCTCCTGACAGGGGGAAGGAATACGCAGTATTTT
CDR3: CASTLLTGGRNTQYF

size: .
D: .
J: TRBJ1-3
V: TRBV5-1
DNA: TGCGCCAGCACCTCCGGAGGGGGGGGAGAGAACACCATATATTTT
CDR3: CASTSGGGGENTIYF

size: .
D: TRBD1
J: TRBJ2-7
V: TRBV7-2
DNA: TGTGCCAGCAGCCTGGCCGGGACAGGGAATTCCTACGAGCAGTACTTC
CDR3: CASSLAGTGNSYEQYF

size: .
D: .
J: TRBJ2-3
V: TRBV11-3
DNA: TGTGCCAGCAGCTTAGATCTCGGTCCCACGCAGTATTTT
CDR3: CASSLDLGPTQYF

size: .
D: TRBD1
J: TRBJ1-2
V: TRBV6-6
DNA: TGTGCCAGCAGTCACTCACAGGGGACGGCGGGCTATGGCTACACCTTC
CDR3: CASSHSQGTAGYGYTF

size: .
D: .
J: TRBJ2-2
V: TRBV7-2
DNA: TGTGCCAGCCCGAAGGGACAGAACACCGGGGAGCTGTTTTTT
CDR3: CASPKGQNTGELFF

size: .
D: .
J: TRBJ1-2
V: TRBV28
DNA: .
CDR3: CASILDRGNYGYTF

size: .
D: TRBD1
J: TRBJ1-1
V: TRBV28
DNA: TGTGCCAGCGGTTCGACGGACTTTTTCCAGGGGGGAGCTTTCTTT
CDR3: CASGSTDFFQGGAFF

size: .
D: TRBD1
J: TRBJ1-1
V: TRBV5-1
DNA: TGCGCCAGCAGCTTGGAACAGGGGAGTGAAGCTTTCTTT
CDR3: CASSLEQGSEAFF

size: once
D: .
J: TRBJ2-7
V: TRBV7-8
DNA: TGTGCCAGCAGCCCGGATCGGGATTCCTACGAGCAGTACTTC
CDR3: CASSPDRDSYEQYF

size: .
D: .
J: TRBJ1-3
V: TRBV20-1
DNA: TGCAGTGCTAGTGAGTCCGCCACCATATATTTT
CDR3: CSASESATIYF

size: .
D: .
J: TRBJ2-5
V: TRBV14
DNA: TGTGCCAGCAGCCAATCGGGAGAGACCCAGTACTTC
CDR3: CASSQSGETQYF

size: hyperexpanded
D: .
J: TRBJ2-5
V: TRBV9
DNA: TGTGCCAGCAGCCCCCGGACTACCCACCAAGAGACCCAGTACTTC
CDR3: CASSPRTTHQETQYF